This paragraph covers one TCR beta chain sequence. This clone was picked up one time. What this receptor recognizes is not known. No much larger clone is present one base from it, and per-base qualities are unavailable. This sample is drawn from a study of blood T cell repertoires in COVID-19 (dated by TCRdb to 2020 to 2022). For context, the study as a whole: Samples from collaborators originated in the United States, Italy and Spain and spanned both the acute and convalescent phases of COVID-19. The prospective study material was composed of cDNA or gDNA derived from T cells, B-cell-depleted T cells, or PBMCs. Subjects who had been exposed to COVID-19, were actively infected with it, or had recovered from it provided the deeply sampled blood TCRbeta repertoires that made up the dataset. The repertoires were released in a freely available public database intended as a resource for research on the immune response to SARS-CoV-2. Samples were obtained from the ongoing ImmuneRACE study (first 160 participants) and from 1,200 or so subjects provided by 6 global collaborators. The sample metadata nearly always contained a de-identified subject ID, COVID-19 status, age in years and sex. Where available, HLA class I and class II types were taken from metadata supplied by the sample provider and were not determined by assay-based typing. General conclusions and limits of the study: The amount of clinical and demographic metadata varied by source and participant and was provided uncurated.

Collaborating institutions collected whole blood in K2EDTA tubes following their own protocols. For TCRbeta analysis, collaborators shipped samples as frozen whole blood, isolated PBMCs, or DNA extracted from either of those sample types. TCRbeta CDR3 regions were amplified from genomic DNA by means of the immunoSEQ Assay, a bias-controlled multiplex PCR. Concerning the study's data processing: Within the assay, amplification of reference gene primers was used to estimate how many nucleated cells each sample contained. Sequence reads were collapsed and filtered to measure the absolute abundance of every unique TCRbeta CDR3 rearrangement. For each sample, productive Simpson clonality was calculated as the square root of Simpson's diversity index over productive rearrangements. TCRdb provides this immuneACCESS table in a form limited to in-frame rearrangements. Some clones are lacking; in checked studies, under half of them reflect an unresolved V gene, and why the rest are absent is not known. The D gene and trimming were derived from the DNA, and the V and J assignments and clone size from that table. The sample profile shows approximately 670,000 clones; 90% of them were found once. Together, the top ten hold roughly 0.25% of the sample.

Sequencing was done on a sample of peripheral blood. This receptor was obtained from a woman under 30 with acute or convalescent COVID-19.

The sequenced DNA is TGTGCCACCCGTATCGTATCCAAGGCGGATCAGCCCCAGCATTTT. The translation is CATRIVSKADQPQHF. The chain couples TRBV5-8 to TRBJ1-5; the D gene identity is not certain. Inclusive of the bounding cysteine and phenylalanine, the CDR3 is 15 residues long. Of all the DNA, just the CDR3 is kept, 45 bases in frame from base 1. The junction carries 21 bases between V and J, which are trimmed by 9 bases and 5 bases respectively. The germline V gene specifies SGHTS as CDR1 and YDEGEE as CDR2.